This TCR beta chain emerged from a study of graft-versus-host responses after intestinal transplantation. On the study more broadly: Recipients had transplants, and these were multivisceral, liver-intestinal, or isolated intestinal.

Irradiated stimulators labeled with violet dye, about 200,000 in number, were plated with about 200,000 CFSE-labeled responders. By frequency in the sample, this clone is medium-sized. General study findings and limits: Peak levels of circulating GvH clones tracked with early post-transplant HvG declines.

CDR1 is SGHDN and CDR2 is FVKESK in the germline V gene. Germline trimming cut 4 bases from V and 5 bases from J; bases unmatched to any gene: 2. The CDR3 length is 13 residues. Assay: immunoSEQ multiplex PCR; the TCRdb copy retains only in-frame clones and omits some. The sample yields approximately 5,100 clones, about 30% seen once. This clonotype originated in a human patient who was an organ donor for intestinal transplantation. This sequence joins TRBV14 and TRBJ1-1, with TRBD1 matching over 9 bases. The sample here was alloreactive CD8+ T cells from a mixed lymphocyte reaction culture, taken before transplantation. The subset was: CFSE-low proliferating T cells sorted from approximately six-day pre-transplant mixed lymphocyte reaction (GvH or HvG direction). Here the CDR3 reads CASSPGTGTEAFF. The CDR3 bases are TGTGCCAGCAGCCCGGGGACAGGGACTGAAGCTTTCTTT.